This T cell receptor beta chain was sequenced in a study of blood T cell repertoires in COVID-19. Germline V lookup: CDR1 MDHEN, CDR2 SYDVKM. The CDR3 is 16 residues long. The V and J ends lost 6 bases and 4 bases, in that order; junction bases with no gene match: 12. Profiling relied on immunoSEQ multiplex PCR, and the TCRdb table lists in-frame clones only, not all of them. The sample has 370,000 or so clones, more than 65% seen once. This clone has only one observation. The chain recombines TRBV28 with TRBJ1-2, with 9 bases lining up with TRBD1. The sample comprised peripheral blood. The receptor was isolated from a human donor with acute or convalescent COVID-19. The donor label of this sample is uncertain. This CDR3 reads CASREPDRGHSYGYTF. In DNA, the CDR3 is TGTGCCAGCAGAGAACCGGACAGGGGTCATTCCTATGGCTACACCTTC.